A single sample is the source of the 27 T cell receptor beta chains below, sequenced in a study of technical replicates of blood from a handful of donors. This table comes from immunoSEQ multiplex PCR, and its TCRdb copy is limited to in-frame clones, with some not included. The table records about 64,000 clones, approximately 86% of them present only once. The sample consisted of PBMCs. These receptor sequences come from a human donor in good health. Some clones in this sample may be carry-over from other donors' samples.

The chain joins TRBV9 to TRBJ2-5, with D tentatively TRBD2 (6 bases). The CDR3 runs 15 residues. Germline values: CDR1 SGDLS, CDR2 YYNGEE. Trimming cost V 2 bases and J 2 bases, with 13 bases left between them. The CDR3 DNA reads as TGTGCCAGCAGCGTCAGATCCCGGGGGCAAGAGACCCAGTACTTC. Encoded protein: CASSVRSRGQETQYF.

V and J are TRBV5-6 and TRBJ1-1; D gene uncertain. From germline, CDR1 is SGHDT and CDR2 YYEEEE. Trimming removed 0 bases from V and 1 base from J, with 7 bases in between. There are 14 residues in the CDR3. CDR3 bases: TGTGCCAGCAGCTTGGTACAGAGGAACACTGAAGCTTTCTTT. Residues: CASSLVQRNTEAFF.

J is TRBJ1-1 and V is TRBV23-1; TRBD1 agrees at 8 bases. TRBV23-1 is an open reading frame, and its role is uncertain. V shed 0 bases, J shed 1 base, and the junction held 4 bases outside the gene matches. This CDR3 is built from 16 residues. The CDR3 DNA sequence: TGCGCCAGCAGTCAATCCTCACAGGGGGGGAACACTGAAGCTTTCTTT. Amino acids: CASSQSSQGGNTEAFF.

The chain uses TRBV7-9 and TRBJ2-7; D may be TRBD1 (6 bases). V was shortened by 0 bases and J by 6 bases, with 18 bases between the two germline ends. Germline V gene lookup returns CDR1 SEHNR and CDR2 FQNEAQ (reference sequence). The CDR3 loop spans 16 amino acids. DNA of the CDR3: TGTGCCAGCAGCTTAGCGGGGGCACTCAAGGGGCTCGAGCAGTACTTC. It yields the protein CASSLAGALKGLEQYF.

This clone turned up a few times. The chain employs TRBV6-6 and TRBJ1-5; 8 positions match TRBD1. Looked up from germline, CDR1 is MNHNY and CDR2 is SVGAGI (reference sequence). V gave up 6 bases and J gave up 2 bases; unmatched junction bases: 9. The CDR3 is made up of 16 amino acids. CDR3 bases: TGTGCCAGCAGCCACGACGACAGGGGCGGCAATCAGCCCCAGCATTTT. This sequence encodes CASSHDDRGGNQPQHF.

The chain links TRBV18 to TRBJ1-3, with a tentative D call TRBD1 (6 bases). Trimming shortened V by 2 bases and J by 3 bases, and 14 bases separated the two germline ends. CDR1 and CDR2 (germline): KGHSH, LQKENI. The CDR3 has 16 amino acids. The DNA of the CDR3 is TGTGCCAGCTCACCAACAGCGACAGGCAATGGAAACACCATATATTTT. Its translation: CASSPTATGNGNTIYF.

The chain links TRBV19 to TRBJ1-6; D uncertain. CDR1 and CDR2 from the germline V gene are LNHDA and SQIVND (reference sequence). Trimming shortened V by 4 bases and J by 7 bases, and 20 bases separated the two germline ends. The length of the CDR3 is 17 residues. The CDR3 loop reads CASSSMRYSQKNSPLHF. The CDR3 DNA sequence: TGTGCCAGTAGTAGTATGCGTTACAGCCAAAAGAATTCACCCCTCCACTTT.

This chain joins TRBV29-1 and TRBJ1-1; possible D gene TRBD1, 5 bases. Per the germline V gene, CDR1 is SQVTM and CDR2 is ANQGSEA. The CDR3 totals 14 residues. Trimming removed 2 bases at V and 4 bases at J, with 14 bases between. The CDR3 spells CSVEWAGRSTEAFF. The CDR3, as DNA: TGCAGCGTTGAATGGGCGGGGCGGTCCACTGAAGCTTTCTTT.

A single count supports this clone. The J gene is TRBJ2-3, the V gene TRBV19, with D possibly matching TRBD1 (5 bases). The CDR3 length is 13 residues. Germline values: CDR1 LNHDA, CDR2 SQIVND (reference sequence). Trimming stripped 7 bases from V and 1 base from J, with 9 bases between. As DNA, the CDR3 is TGTGCCAGTACCATAGGGGGCACAGATACGCAGTATTTT. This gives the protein CASTIGGTDTQYF. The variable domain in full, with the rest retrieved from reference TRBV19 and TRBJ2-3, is DGGITQSPKYLFRKEGQNVTLSCEQNLNHDAMYWYRQDPGQGLRLIYYSQIVNDFQKGDIAEGYSVSREKKESFPLTVTSAQKNPTAFYLCASTIGGTDTQYFGPGTRLTVL.

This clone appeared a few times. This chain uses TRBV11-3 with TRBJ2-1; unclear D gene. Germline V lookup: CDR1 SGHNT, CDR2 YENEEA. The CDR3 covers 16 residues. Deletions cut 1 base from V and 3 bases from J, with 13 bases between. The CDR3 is CASSLVGTSHYNEQFF. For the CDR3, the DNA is TGTGCCAGCAGCTTAGTTGGCACCTCCCACTACAATGAGCAGTTCTTC.

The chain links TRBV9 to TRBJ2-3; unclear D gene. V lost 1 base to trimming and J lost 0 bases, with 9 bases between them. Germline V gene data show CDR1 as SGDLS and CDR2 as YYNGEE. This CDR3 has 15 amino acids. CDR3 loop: CASSVRLESTDTQYF. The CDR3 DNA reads TGTGCCAGCAGCGTAAGACTGGAAAGCACAGATACGCAGTATTTT.

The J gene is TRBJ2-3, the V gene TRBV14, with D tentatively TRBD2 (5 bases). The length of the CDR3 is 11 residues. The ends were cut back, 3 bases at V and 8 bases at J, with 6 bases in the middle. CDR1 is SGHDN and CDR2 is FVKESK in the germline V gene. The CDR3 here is CASSQSGTQYF. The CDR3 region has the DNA TGTGCCAGCAGCCAGAGCGGTACGCAGTATTTT.

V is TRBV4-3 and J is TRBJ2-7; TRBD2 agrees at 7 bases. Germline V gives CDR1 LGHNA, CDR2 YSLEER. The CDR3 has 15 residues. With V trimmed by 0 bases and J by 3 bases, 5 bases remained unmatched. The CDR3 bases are TGCGCCAGCAGCCAAGATGGGGGGGGAGGCTACGAGCAGTACTTC. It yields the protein CASSQDGGGGYEQYF.

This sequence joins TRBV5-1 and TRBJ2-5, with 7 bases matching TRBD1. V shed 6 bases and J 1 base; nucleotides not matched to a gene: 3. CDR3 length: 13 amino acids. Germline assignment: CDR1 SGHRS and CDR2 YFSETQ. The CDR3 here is CASKRDSQETQYF. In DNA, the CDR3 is TGCGCCAGCAAAAGGGACAGCCAAGAGACCCAGTACTTC.

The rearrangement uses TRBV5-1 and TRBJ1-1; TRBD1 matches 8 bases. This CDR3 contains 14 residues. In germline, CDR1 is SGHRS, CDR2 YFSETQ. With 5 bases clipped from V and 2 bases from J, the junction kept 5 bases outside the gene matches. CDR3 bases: TGCGCCAGCAGTACAGGGGGACCTAACACTGAAGCTTTCTTT. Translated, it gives CASSTGGPNTEAFF.

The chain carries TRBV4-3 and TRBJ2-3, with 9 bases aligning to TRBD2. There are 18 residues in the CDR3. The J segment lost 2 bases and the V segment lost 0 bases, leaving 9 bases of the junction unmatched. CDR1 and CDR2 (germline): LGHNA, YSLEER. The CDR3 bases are TGCGCCAGCAGCCAAGAAAATAGTCTAGCGGGGACCACAGATACGCAGTATTTT. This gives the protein CASSQENSLAGTTDTQYF.

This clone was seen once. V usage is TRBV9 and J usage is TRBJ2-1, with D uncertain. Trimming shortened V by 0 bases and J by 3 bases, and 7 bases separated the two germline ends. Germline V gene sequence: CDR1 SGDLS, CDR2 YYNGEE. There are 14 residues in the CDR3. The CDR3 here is CASSVGPGYNEQFF. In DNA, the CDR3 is TGTGCCAGCAGCGTAGGCCCGGGCTACAATGAGCAGTTCTTC.

The CDR3 is CASSQAILAGGGEQYF. The CDR3 nucleotides read TGTGCCAGCAGCCAAGCCATACTAGCGGGAGGGGGTGAGCAGTACTTC. This chain links TRBV4-2 with TRBJ2-7; TRBD2 matches at 13 bases. The CDR3 totals 16 residues. The J segment lost 7 bases and the V segment lost 1 base, leaving 7 bases of the junction unmatched. Germline assignment: CDR1 LGHNA and CDR2 YNFKEQ.

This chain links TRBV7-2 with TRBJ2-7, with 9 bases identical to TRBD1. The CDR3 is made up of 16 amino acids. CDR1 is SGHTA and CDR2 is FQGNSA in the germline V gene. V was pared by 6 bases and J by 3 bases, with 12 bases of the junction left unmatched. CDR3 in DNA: TGTGCCAGCAGTTACGCGCCGGGACAGGGTAGCTACGAGCAGTACTTC. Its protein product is CASSYAPGQGSYEQYF.

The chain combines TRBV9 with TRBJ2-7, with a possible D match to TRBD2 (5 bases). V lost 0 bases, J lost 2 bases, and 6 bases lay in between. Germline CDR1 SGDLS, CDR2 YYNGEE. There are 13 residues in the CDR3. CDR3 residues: CASSVGLTYEQYF. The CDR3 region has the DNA TGTGCCAGCAGCGTAGGACTAACCTACGAGCAGTACTTC.

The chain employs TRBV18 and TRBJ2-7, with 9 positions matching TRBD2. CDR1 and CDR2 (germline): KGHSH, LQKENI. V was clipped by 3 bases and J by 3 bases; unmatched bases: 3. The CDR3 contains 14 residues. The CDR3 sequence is CASSPSSGVYEQYF. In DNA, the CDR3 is TGTGCCAGCTCACCCTCTAGCGGGGTCTACGAGCAGTACTTC. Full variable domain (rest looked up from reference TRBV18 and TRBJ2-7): NAGVMQNPRHLVRRRGQEARLRCSPMKGHSHVYWYRQLPEEGLKFMVYLQKENIIDESGMPKERFSAEFPKEGPSILRIQQVVRGDSAAYFCASSPSSGVYEQYFGPGTRLTVT.

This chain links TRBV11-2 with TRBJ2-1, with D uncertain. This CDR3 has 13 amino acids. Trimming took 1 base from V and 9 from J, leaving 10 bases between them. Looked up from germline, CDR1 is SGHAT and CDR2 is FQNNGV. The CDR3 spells CASSLGLRSEQFF. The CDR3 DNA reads TGTGCCAGCAGCTTAGGGTTGAGGAGTGAGCAGTTCTTC.

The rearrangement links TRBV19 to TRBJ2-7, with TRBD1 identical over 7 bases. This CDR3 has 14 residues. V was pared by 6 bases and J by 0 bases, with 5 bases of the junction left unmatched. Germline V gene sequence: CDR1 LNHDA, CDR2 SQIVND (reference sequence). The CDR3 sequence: CASSLTGSSYEQYF. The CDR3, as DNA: TGTGCCAGTAGCCTGACAGGGAGCTCCTACGAGCAGTACTTC.

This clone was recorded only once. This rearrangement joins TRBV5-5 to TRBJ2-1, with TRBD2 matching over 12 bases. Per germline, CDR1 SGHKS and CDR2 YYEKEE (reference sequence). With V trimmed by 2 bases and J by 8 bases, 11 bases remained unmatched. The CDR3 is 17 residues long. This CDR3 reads CASSLVSSGRAGHEQFF. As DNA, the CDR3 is TGTGCCAGCAGCTTAGTCTCTAGCGGGAGGGCTGGGCATGAGCAGTTCTTC.

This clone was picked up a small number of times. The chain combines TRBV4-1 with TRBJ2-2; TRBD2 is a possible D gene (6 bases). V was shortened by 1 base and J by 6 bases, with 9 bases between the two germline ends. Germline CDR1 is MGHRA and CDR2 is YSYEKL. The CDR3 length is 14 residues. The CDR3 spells CASSQAPSAGELFF. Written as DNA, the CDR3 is TGCGCCAGCAGCCAAGCCCCTAGCGCCGGGGAGCTGTTTTTT.

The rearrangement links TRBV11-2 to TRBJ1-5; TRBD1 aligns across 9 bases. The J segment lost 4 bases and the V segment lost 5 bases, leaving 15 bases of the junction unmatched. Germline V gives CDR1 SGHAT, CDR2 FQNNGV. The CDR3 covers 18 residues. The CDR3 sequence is CASSTARWGTGPNQPQHF. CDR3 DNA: TGTGCCAGCAGCACTGCTCGGTGGGGGACAGGGCCGAATCAGCCCCAGCATTTT.

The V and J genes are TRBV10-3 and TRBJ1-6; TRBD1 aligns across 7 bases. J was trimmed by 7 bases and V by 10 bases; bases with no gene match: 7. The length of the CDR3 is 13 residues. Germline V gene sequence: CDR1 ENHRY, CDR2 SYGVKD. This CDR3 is CATRQGKNSPLHF. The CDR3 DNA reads TGTGCCACAAGACAGGGTAAGAATTCACCCCTCCACTTT.